This T cell receptor (beta chain) comes out of a study of cytomegalovirus exposure and HLA in healthy donors. Per the germline V gene, CDR1 is GTSNPN and CDR2 is SVGIG (reference sequence). This CDR3 region has 14 residues. V lost 0 bases to trimming and J lost 2 bases, with 10 bases between them. Turning to this clone: The antigen remains undetermined.

Study-wide results and caveats: Judged likely to be a sequencing artifact was a cluster of highly shared sequence variants. Earlier findings revealed that most TCR beta V segments proved productive either about 90% or about 30% of the time.

PCR employed 60 Vbeta and 13 Jbeta primers. Libraries were prepared by immunoSEQ multiplex PCR; TCRdb keeps only in-frame clonotypes and omits some of them. The repertoire holds roughly 120,000 clones, with around two thirds as singletons. J is TRBJ2-5 and V is TRBV30; D not resolved. Material for sequencing was PBMCs. The sequence came from a woman aged 40 to 49 in good health and CMV-seropositive. CDR3 coding DNA: TGTGCCTGGAGTGTAAATTTCAAACAAGAGACCCAGTACTTC. As protein: CAWSVNFKQETQYF.